This record looks at one T cell receptor (beta chain) sequence and its context. The antigen is not known. The data belong to a study of T cell responses to AZD1222 COVID-19 vaccine. Germline CDR1 MGHDK, CDR2 SYGVNS. With 4 bases removed from V and 4 bases from J, the gap between germline ends came to 8 bases. This CDR3 is 12 amino acids long. Profiling relied on immunoSEQ multiplex PCR, and the TCRdb table lists in-frame clones only, not all of them. This sample carries some 130,000 clones, 80% to 90% of them seen once, and the ten largest clones take about a fifth. Overall study results and limits: Spike-specific TCR breadth and depth were elevated following two AZD1222 doses. Donors in the cohort were predominantly white British and more often female, and clonal diversity was possibly underestimated. In the spike-specific TCR repertoire, nearly half reportedly target unmutated variant regions. Only five or six AZD1222 recipients tested seropositive at baseline.

The TCR originated in an adult in good health. The V and J genes are TRBV25-1 and TRBJ2-7; D is unclear. Sample: peripheral blood, taken on day 0 of AZD1222 vaccination. The DNA of the CDR3 is TGTGCCAGCAGTGCAGACATTTACGAGCAGTACTTC. Its translation: CASSADIYEQYF.